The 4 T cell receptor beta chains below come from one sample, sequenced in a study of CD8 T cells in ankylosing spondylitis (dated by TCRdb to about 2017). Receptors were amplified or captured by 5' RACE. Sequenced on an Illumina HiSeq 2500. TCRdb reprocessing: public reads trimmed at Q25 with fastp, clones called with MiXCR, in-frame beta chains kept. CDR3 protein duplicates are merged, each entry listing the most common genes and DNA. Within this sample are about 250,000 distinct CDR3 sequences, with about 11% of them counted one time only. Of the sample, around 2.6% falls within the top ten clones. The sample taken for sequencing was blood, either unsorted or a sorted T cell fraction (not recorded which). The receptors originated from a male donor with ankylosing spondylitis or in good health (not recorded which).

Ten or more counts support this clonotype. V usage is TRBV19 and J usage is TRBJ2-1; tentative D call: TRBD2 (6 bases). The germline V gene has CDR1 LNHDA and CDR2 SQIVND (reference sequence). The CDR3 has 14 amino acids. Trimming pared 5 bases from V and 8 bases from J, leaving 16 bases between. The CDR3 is CASSPGTEVDEQFF. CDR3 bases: TGTGCCAGTAGTCCCGGGACTGAGGTGGATGAGCAGTTCTTC.

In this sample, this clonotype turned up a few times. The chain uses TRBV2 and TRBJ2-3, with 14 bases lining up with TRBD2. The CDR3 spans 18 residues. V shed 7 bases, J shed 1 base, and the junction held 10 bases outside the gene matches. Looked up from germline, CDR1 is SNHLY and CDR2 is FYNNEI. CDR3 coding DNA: TGTGCCAGCATACTCGGGACTAGCGGGAGTGGGGGCACAGATACGCAGTATTTT. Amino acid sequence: CASILGTSGSGGTDTQYF.

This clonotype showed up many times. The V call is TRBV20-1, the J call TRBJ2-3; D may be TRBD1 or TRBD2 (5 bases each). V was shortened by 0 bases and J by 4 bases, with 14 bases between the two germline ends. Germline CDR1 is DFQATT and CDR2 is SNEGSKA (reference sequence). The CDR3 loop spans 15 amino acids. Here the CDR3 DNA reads TGCAGTGCTAGAGATGGGCAGGGAGCATCAGATACGCAGTATTTT. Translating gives CSARDGQGASDTQYF.

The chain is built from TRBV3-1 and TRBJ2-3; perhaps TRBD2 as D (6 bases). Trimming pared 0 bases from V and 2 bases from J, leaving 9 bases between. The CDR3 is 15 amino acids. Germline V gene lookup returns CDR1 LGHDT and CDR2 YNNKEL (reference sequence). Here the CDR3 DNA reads TGTGCCAGCAGCCAAGACGGGGACTTCACAGATACGCAGTATTTT. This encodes CASSQDGDFTDTQYF.